The T cell receptor (beta chain) described here comes from a study of cytomegalovirus exposure and HLA in healthy donors. General study points: A later analysis showed TCR association rates differing by HLA locus, peaking at DRB1 and lowest at HLA-C. Among the most significant clusters, several appeared linked to common viral pathogens in a later analysis. A later analysis linked a missense variant in DCLRE1C to the trimming of TCR beta V and J genes.

In the case of this clone: The antigen remains undetermined.

CDR3 length equals 14 residues. The V gene's germline CDR1 is LNHDA and CDR2 SQIVND (reference sequence). The J segment lost 5 bases and the V segment lost 3 bases, leaving 6 bases of the junction unmatched. PCR amplification relied on 60 Vbeta primers (plus 13 Jbeta primers). Data came from immunoSEQ multiplex PCR; TCRdb stores just in-frame clones and leaves some out. Among roughly 160,000 clones listed, roughly 80% were seen once. Donors sampled were nominally healthy, though unrecorded immune exposures were likely. This TCR came from a man aged 50-60 years in good health and CMV-seropositive. The chain combines TRBV19 with TRBJ1-2; 7 positions agree with TRBD1. The sequenced sample was PBMCs. The CDR3 spells CASSMNRGSYGYTF. Here the CDR3 DNA reads TGTGCCAGTAGTATGAACAGGGGCTCGTATGGCTACACCTTC.